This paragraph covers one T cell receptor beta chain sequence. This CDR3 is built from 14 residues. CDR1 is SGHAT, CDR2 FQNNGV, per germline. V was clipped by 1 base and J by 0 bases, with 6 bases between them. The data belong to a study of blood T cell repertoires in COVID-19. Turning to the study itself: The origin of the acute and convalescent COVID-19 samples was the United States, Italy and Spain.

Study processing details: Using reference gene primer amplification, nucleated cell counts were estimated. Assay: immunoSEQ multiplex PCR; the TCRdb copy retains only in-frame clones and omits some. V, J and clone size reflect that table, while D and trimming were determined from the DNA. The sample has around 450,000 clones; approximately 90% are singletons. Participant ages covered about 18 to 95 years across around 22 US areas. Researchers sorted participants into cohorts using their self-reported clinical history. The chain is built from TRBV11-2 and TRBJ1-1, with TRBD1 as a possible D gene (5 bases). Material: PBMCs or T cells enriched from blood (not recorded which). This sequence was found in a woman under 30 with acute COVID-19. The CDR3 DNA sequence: TGTGCCAGCAGCTTAGCAGGGATGAACACTGAAGCTTTCTTT. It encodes CASSLAGMNTEAFF.